Listed here is a single T cell receptor (beta chain). Its antigen remains unidentified. Base qualities are missing; no much larger clone stands one base away. The data were taken from a study of blood T cell repertoires in COVID-19 (dated by TCRdb to between 2020 and 2021). Background on the whole study: Samples from collaborators originated in the United States, Italy and Spain and spanned both the acute and convalescent phases of COVID-19. Where available, HLA class I and class II types were taken from metadata supplied by the sample provider and were not determined by assay-based typing. The dataset comprised deeply sampled blood TCRbeta repertoires from subjects exposed to, actively infected with, or recovered from COVID-19. Samples came from the ongoing ImmuneRACE study (first 160 participants) plus 1,254 subjects from 6 global collaborators. The repertoires were released in a freely available public database meant as a resource for research on the immune response to SARS-CoV-2. Nearly every sample came with metadata listing a de-identified subject ID, COVID-19 status, age in years and sex. The material from the prospective study consisted of cDNA or gDNA derived from T cells, B-cell-depleted T cells, or PBMCs. The study at large found these results: How much clinical and demographic metadata was included differed by source and by participant, and the metadata was provided uncurated.

TCRbeta CDR3 regions were amplified from genomic DNA by means of the immunoSEQ Assay, a bias-controlled multiplex PCR. For the original study's pipeline: The number of nucleated cells in each sample was estimated from the amplification of reference gene primers within the assay. To quantify the absolute abundance of each unique TCRbeta CDR3 rearrangement, sequence reads were collapsed and filtered. For each sample, productive Simpson clonality was calculated by taking the square root of Simpson's diversity index across productive rearrangements. Sourced from immuneACCESS, this table was stored by TCRdb with only in-frame sequences that have V and J called. A share of the clones is absent; for the studies checked, an unresolved V gene accounts for under half, and the remainder has no known explanation. That table supplies the V and J calls and clone size; D and trimming were determined from the DNA. For this sample the table gives approximately 160,000 clones, of which approximately 87% were detected only once. About 3.9% of the sample rests with the top ten.

Collaborating institutions collected whole blood in K2EDTA tubes following their own protocols. For TCRbeta analysis, collaborator samples were shipped as frozen whole blood, as isolated PBMCs, or as DNA extracted from either sample type. Source material: peripheral blood. This receptor was obtained from a woman in her 70s with acute or convalescent COVID-19.

The CDR3 sequence is CASRNRGDYGNQPQHF. The nucleotide sequence is given as TGTGCCAGTAGAAACAGGGGTGACTATGGCAATCAGCCCCAGCATTTT. The chain is made from TRBV19 and TRBJ1-5, and 7 bases in between align with TRBD1. Taken from cysteine to phenylalanine, the CDR3 has 16 residues. Just CDR3 DNA is preserved here, 48 bases in frame from base 1. The junction shows trimming of 6 bases on V and 2 bases on J, and the gene matches do not reach 10 bases of it. In the germline V gene (reference sequence), CDR1 corresponds to LNHDA and CDR2 to SQIVND. Supplemented by the reference TRBV19 and TRBJ1-5 proteins around the CDR3, the complete variable domain is DGGITQSPKYLFRKEGQNVTLSCEQNLNHDAMYWYRQDPGQGLRLIYYSQIVNDFQKGDIAEGYSVSREKKESFPLTVTSAQKNPTAFYLCASRNRGDYGNQPQHFGDGTRLSIL.